These T cell receptor beta chains were read from a single sample in a study of T cells in Graves' hyperthyroidism and ophthalmopathy. Using its own MiXCR run on the multiplex PCR reads, TCRdb lists one record per CDR3 protein. The data contain hundreds of thousands of distinct CDR3 sequences, roughly 20% of them seen just once; the ten biggest clones take up 30% to 40%. Sample: blood. These receptor sequences come from a young man with Graves' ophthalmopathy. CDR3s include the opening cysteine and the closing phenylalanine or tryptophan. D genes are given only for firm matches. Rows give clone size only sometimes, using once, few, many, or a class for an expanded clone.

clone_size j_call d_call v_call cdr3_aa cdr3_nt
few TRBJ2-1 NA TRBV28 CASRTNTGFYNEQFF TGTGCCAGCAGGACAAATACAGGGTTCTACAATGAGCAGTTCTTC
many TRBJ2-2 NA TRBV20-1 CSARDHAGNTGELFF TGCAGTGCTAGAGATCATGCGGGGAACACCGGGGAGCTGTTTTTT
many TRBJ2-1 TRBD2 TRBV11-2 CASSLGGASGRDSSYNEQFF TGTGCCAGCAGCTTAGGGGGGGCTAGCGGGAGGGATAGCTCCTACAATGAGCAGTTCTTC
few TRBJ2-1 NA TRBV7-2 CASRGGDNEQFF TGTGCCAGCAGGGGAGGAGACAATGAGCAGTTCTTC
many TRBJ1-5 TRBD1 TRBV19 CASSMEGKDRGPNQPQHF TGTGCCAGTAGTATGGAGGGTAAGGACAGGGGGCCCAATCAGCCCCAGCATTTT
many TRBJ2-7 NA TRBV7-2 CASSLVGQGPSSYEQYF TGTGCCAGCAGCTTAGTGGGTCAGGGGCCTAGCTCCTACGAGCAGTACTTC
NA TRBJ1-4 NA TRBV9 CASSVGQGATNEKLFF TGTGCCAGCAGCGTAGGTCAGGGTGCAACTAATGAAAAACTGTTTTTT
few TRBJ2-6 TRBD1 TRBV27 CASSGDRGSHGANVLTF TGTGCCAGCAGTGGGGACAGGGGATCCCATGGGGCCAACGTCCTGACTTTC
many TRBJ1-1 NA TRBV2 CASSEALGKNTEAFF TGTGCCAGCAGTGAAGCGCTAGGGAAGAACACTGAAGCTTTCTTT
few TRBJ1-2 NA TRBV7-9 CASSLGDRGADGYTF TGTGCCAGCAGCTTAGGTGATAGGGGTGCTGATGGCTACACCTTC
many TRBJ2-5 TRBD2 TRBV6-1 CASTPAGDLKTQYF TGTGCCTCGACCCCAGCGGGAGATTTGAAGACCCAGTACTTC
few TRBJ2-6 TRBD1 TRBV3-1 CASSPVPGQGAGANVLTF TGTGCCAGCAGCCCTGTCCCGGGACAGGGGGCCGGGGCCAACGTCCTGACTTTC
many TRBJ2-7 NA TRBV30 CAWGTARSYEQYF TGTGCCTGGGGAACAGCCAGGTCCTACGAGCAGTACTTC
few TRBJ2-7 NA TRBV2 CASSVPPRDGQNEQYF TGTGCCAGCAGTGTCCCTCCTAGGGACGGCCAGAACGAGCAGTACTTC
NA TRBJ1-3 NA TRBV6-1 CASSETHTSGNTIYF TGTGCCAGCAGCGAGACCCACACCTCTGGAAACACCATATATTTT
few TRBJ1-4 NA TRBV28 CASSSSGVWEKLFF TGTGCCAGCAGTTCCAGCGGCGTTTGGGAAAAACTGTTTTTT
NA TRBJ2-7 TRBD1 TRBV13 CASSGPGQSHEQYF TGTGCCAGCAGCGGACCGGGACAGTCCCACGAGCAGTACTTC
many TRBJ1-5 NA TRBV7-9 CASSLDSQPQHF TGTGCCAGCAGCTTAGATAGTCAGCCCCAGCATTTT
few TRBJ2-5 NA TRBV7-9 CASSLGTGNRETQYF TGTGCCAGCAGCTTGGGGACGGGGAATCGAGAGACCCAGTACTTC
NA TRBJ1-3 NA TRBV6-2/TRBV6-3 CASFGNTIYF TGTGCCAGTTTTGGAAACACCATATATTTT
many TRBJ2-5 TRBD2 TRBV28 CASSQHRGTSGSIKTQYF TGTGCCAGCAGTCAACATAGGGGGACTAGCGGGAGTATAAAGACCCAGTACTTC
NA TRBJ2-1 TRBD2 TRBV27 CASSFSTSGRGYNEQFF TGTGCCAGCAGTTTCTCGACTAGCGGGAGAGGCTACAATGAGCAGTTCTTC